This T cell receptor (beta chain) was profiled in a study of cytomegalovirus exposure and HLA in healthy donors. The primer mix had 60 Vbeta and 13 Jbeta primers. The assay was immunoSEQ multiplex PCR, and TCRdb's table has in-frame clones only and misses some. The table has roughly 90,000 clones, roughly 72% seen once; the top ten hold approximately 20%. General observations from the study: There were several of the most significant clusters that appeared linked to common viral pathogens in a later analysis.

About this clone itself: What it binds is unknown.

V lost 6 bases and J 1 base, leaving 19 bases between the germline ends. The CDR3 is 17 amino acids. Germline CDR1 and CDR2: SGHVS and FQNEAQ. The material sequenced was PBMCs. The chain uses TRBV7-8 and TRBJ1-5; the D is unclear. The source is a man aged 25 to 40 in good health and CMV-seropositive. The CDR3 region is CASSNSAYRRSNQPQHF. The DNA for the CDR3 is TGTGCCAGCAGTAACTCTGCCTACAGACGCAGCAATCAGCCCCAGCATTTT.